The subject of this entry is one T cell receptor beta chain. Its antigen target is currently unknown. Base qualities are not recorded, but no much larger clone differs from it by a single base. These data originate in a study of Ad26.COV2.S vaccination and SARS-CoV-2 variants (dated by TCRdb to the early 2020s). For the study in its entirety: Vaccine-arm donors were drawn from COV1001, a multicentre, randomized, double-blind, placebo-controlled phase I-IIa trial of Ad26.COV2.S in healthy adults. Investigators did not know the trial group allocation while performing experiments and assessing outcomes. The TCR-sequenced set comprised approximately 32 samples: roughly 19 Ad26.COV2.S vaccine recipients, 5 placebo recipients and 8 SARS-CoV-2 convalescent individuals. Trial participants were randomized into five groups of five: low-dose or high-dose Ad26.COV2.S given once or twice, or placebo on both occasions. The specificity and breadth of SARS-CoV-2-reactive T cell receptors after Ad26.COV2.S vaccination were assessed by TCRbeta repertoire sequencing. Ad26.COV2.S was given intramuscularly at 5x10^10 or 1x10^11 viral particles, as a single shot or as two shots 56 days apart. Summary of the overall study and its limitations: Compared with placebo recipients, Ad26.COV2.S recipients showed higher spike-specific TCR breadth (P = 0.0014). It was noted by the authors that total T cell responses may have been underestimated by the TCR breadth and depth analyses. Substantial breadth of spike-specific CD8+ and CD4+ T cell responses was reported after vaccination. Comparable non-spike TCR breadth was observed between vaccine and placebo recipients, consistent with only spike being contained in the vaccine. The study was not powered for comparison of responses between vaccine doses or regimens.

The immunoSEQ Assay was used to sequence TCRbeta CDR3 regions. After extraction, genomic DNA underwent amplification by bias-controlled multiplex PCR, followed by high-throughput sequencing. The authors' pipeline ran thus. Collapsing and filtering of sequences were performed to quantify the absolute abundance of each unique TCRbeta CDR3 region. T cell fraction was estimated by normalizing TCRbeta template counts to usable DNA, which was measured by amplifying reference genes present in all nucleated cells. Repertoire TCRs were annotated as SARS-CoV-2-specific when V gene, CDR3 amino acid sequence and J gene were exactly matched to a known reactive TCR set. MIRA supplied the reference SARS-CoV-2 TCR set, which was filtered for enrichment in COVID-19-positive ImmuneCODE repertoires so that public or cross-reactive TCRs were removed. Drawing on the MIRA antigens, annotated TCRs were analysed further at the level of specific ORF or position within ORF. Depth was the summed frequency of annotated unique rearrangements, while breadth was defined as annotated unique rearrangements over total unique productive rearrangements. Two-sided Wilcoxon rank-sum tests were used to compare TCR breadth between groups. In its TCRdb copy, this immuneACCESS table keeps in-frame sequences only and misses some clones. Where compared with another copy, unresolved V genes explain less than half of these, and the others have no known cause. The V and J calls and clone size come from that table; D and trimming were worked out from the DNA. The sample table records roughly 320,000 clones; around 83% of these occur just once. Less than 2% of the sample belongs to the ten largest clones.

The sample's treatment or condition label, in plain terms: roughly 18 received Ad26.COV2.S at low or high dose, single or two shots; roughly five received placebo; per-sample allocation not given. Repertoires of vaccine and placebo recipients were sequenced from samples collected on day 63 after the first injection. Cohort 1b enrolled about 25 adults aged 18-55 years at a single site in Boston, USA, between 29 July and 7 August 2020. As a vaccine, Ad26.COV2.S was a replication-incompetent adenovirus type 26 vector that expressed a prefusion-stabilized SARS-CoV-2 spike protein derived from the original Wuhan strain. The sequence was obtained from a person between 18 and 60 years old who received the Ad26.COV2.S COVID-19 vaccine or a placebo. The input for sequencing was peripheral blood, taken in a trial of Ad26.COV2.S vaccine versus placebo.

In nucleotides, the sequence is TGCAGTGCTAGTTCAGGCAGGGGGGTTACCTTCTATGGCTACACCTTC. It codes for CSASSGRGVTFYGYTF. The rearrangement joined TRBV20-1 to TRBJ1-2, and TRBD1 aligns with 7 junction nucleotides. Its CDR3 holds 16 amino acids, cysteine through phenylalanine. The retained sequence is limited to the CDR3, 48 bases, with the frame set at the first base. Taken from the germline V gene (reference sequence), the CDR1 and CDR2 loops are DFQATT and SNEGSKA. Relative to germline, V is missing 3 bases and J is missing 4 bases, with 14 bases of the junction outside any gene match.